The 23 T cell receptor beta chains below come from one sample, sequenced in a study of T cell changes during pregnancy in multiple sclerosis. Data came from immunoSEQ multiplex PCR; TCRdb stores just in-frame clones and leaves some out. This sample carries 65,000 to 95,000 clones, 89% of them seen once, and the ten largest clones take approximately 1.9%. The starting material was peripheral blood, obtained before pregnancy. The receptors were gathered from a female donor with multiple sclerosis, enrolled in a pregnancy study.

This clone was detected a few times. Additional DNA sequences in this sample encode the identical CDR3. The V call is TRBV5-4, the J call TRBJ1-3, with a possible D match to TRBD1 (6 bases). This CDR3 comprises 14 residues. V was pared by 4 bases and J by 0 bases, with 8 bases between. Germline CDR1 is SGHNT and CDR2 is YYREEE (reference sequence). DNA for the CDR3: TGTGCCAGCAGCCTACAGGGCTCTGGAAACACCATATATTTT. Its translation is CASSLQGSGNTIYF.

This chain links TRBV5-6 with TRBJ1-1; tentatively, D is TRBD1 (6 bases). Trimming pared 4 bases from V and 10 bases from J, leaving 20 bases between. The CDR3 contains 14 residues. CDR1 and CDR2 (germline): SGHDT, YYEEEE. The CDR3 coding sequence is TGTGCCAGCAGCCTCGAGGGGGTCCCTCGGGGAGCTTTCTTT. Its translation is CASSLEGVPRGAFF.

This chain links TRBV10-3 with TRBJ2-1; TRBD2 agrees at 10 bases. The germline CDR1 and CDR2 sequences are ENHRY and SYGVKD. Trimming cost V 10 bases and J 4 bases; bases outside gene matches: 10. This CDR3 has 15 amino acids. CDR3 protein: CATLPSGGPYNEQFF. CDR3 bases: TGTGCCACCCTACCTAGCGGGGGCCCTTACAATGAGCAGTTCTTC.

The sample holds one count of this clone. The gene calls are TRBV7-2 and TRBJ1-1, with 8 bases identical to TRBD1. The CDR3 runs 17 residues. The germline V gene encodes CDR1 SGHTA and CDR2 FQGNSA. Trimming cost V 5 bases and J 6 bases; bases outside gene matches: 17. CDR3 DNA: TGTGCCAGCAGCCCCCGTAGGACAGGGCCTCGGAGGGCTGAAGCTTTCTTT. It translates to CASSPRRTGPRRAEAFF.

J is TRBJ2-6 and V is TRBV18, with 8 bases matching TRBD2. This CDR3 has 16 amino acids. Looked up from germline, CDR1 is KGHSH and CDR2 is LQKENI. Trimming removed 3 bases from V and 2 bases from J; junction bases left unmatched: 3. CDR3 nucleotides: TGTGCCAGCTCACCCCGGGGGGGCGCTGGGGCCAACGTCCTGACTTTC. Protein: CASSPRGGAGANVLTF.

The chain is built from TRBV30 and TRBJ2-5; D possibly corresponds to TRBD2 (5 bases). The germline V gene has CDR1 GTSNPN and CDR2 SVGIG (reference sequence). The CDR3 sequence is 12 residues long. The V end was cut by 1 base, the J end by 4 bases, with 7 bases between. The CDR3 loop is CAWSASGETQYF. In DNA, the CDR3 is TGTGCCTGGAGTGCAAGCGGAGAGACCCAGTACTTC.

J is TRBJ2-4 and V is TRBV2; 7 nucleotides agree with TRBD2. The CDR3 has 17 residues. V dropped 2 bases and J dropped 9; count of bases not matched to a gene: 16. Germline V gene data show CDR1 as SNHLY and CDR2 as FYNNEI. The CDR3 sequence: CASSETVFAGERSIQYF. The DNA of the CDR3 is TGTGCCAGCAGTGAAACTGTCTTTGCGGGGGAGAGGAGCATTCAGTACTTC.

The V and J genes are TRBV7-9 and TRBJ2-3; 9 positions match TRBD2. The CDR3 covers 18 residues. Trimming took 1 base from V and 4 from J; bases not matched to a gene: 12. CDR1 is SEHNR, CDR2 FQNEAQ, per germline (reference sequence). CDR3 DNA sequence: TGTGCCAGCAGCTTAGTTGGTGTGCGGGGGGGCCCGTCAGATACGCAGTATTTT. The encoded protein is CASSLVGVRGGPSDTQYF.

The rearrangement joins TRBV5-6 to TRBJ1-2; D not resolved. Germline CDR1 reads SGHDT; CDR2 reads YYEEEE. The CDR3 contains 16 residues. The ends were cut back, 4 bases at V and 4 bases at J, with 20 bases in the middle. CDR3 sequence: CASSPGGGTSIYGYTF. In DNA, the CDR3 is TGTGCCAGCAGCCCCGGAGGCGGAACTAGTATCTATGGCTACACCTTC.

The rearrangement uses TRBV29-1 and TRBJ2-1; the match to TRBD2 covers 8 bases. V was pared by 7 bases and J by 10 bases, with 18 bases of the junction left unmatched. The V gene's germline CDR1 is SQVTM and CDR2 ANQGSEA. The CDR3 runs 15 residues. The CDR3 DNA reads as TGCAGCGGCAGACACCTGACTAGCGCGGTCGGGGAGCAGTTCTTC. Translating gives CSGRHLTSAVGEQFF.

This clone occurred once. This chain connects TRBV10-2 to TRBJ1-5; unclear D gene. V lost 2 bases and J 4 bases, leaving 6 bases between the germline ends. CDR1 and CDR2 from the germline V gene are WSHSY and SAAADI. The CDR3 runs to 13 residues. The CDR3 DNA reads TGCGCCAGCAGTGAGACGGGAAATCAGCCCCAGCATTTT. This encodes CASSETGNQPQHF.

The V and J genes are TRBV11-2 and TRBJ1-2; 7 nucleotides align to TRBD1. Germline-derived CDR1 and CDR2 are SGHAT and FQNNGV. After removal of 5 bases from V and 2 bases from J, the junction contained 2 bases not matched to a gene. The CDR3 contains 13 residues. DNA of the CDR3: TGTGCCAGCAGCCCGGGACAGAACTATGGCTACACCTTC. It is translated as CASSPGQNYGYTF.

In its sample, this clone was seen once. V usage is TRBV7-9 and J usage is TRBJ2-3, with D hard to call. This CDR3 is 10 amino acids long. V was clipped by 11 bases and J by 0 bases, with 3 bases between them. Germline CDR1 is SEHNR and CDR2 is FQNEAQ (reference sequence). CDR3 sequence (DNA): TGTGCCTCTAGCACAGATACGCAGTATTTT. It specifies CASSTDTQYF. Filled out from reference TRBV7-9 and TRBJ2-3, the complete variable domain reads DTGVSQNPRHKITKRGQNVTFRCDPISEHNRLYWYRQTLGQGPEFLTYFQNEAQLEKSRLLSDRFSAERPKGSFSTLEIQRTEQGDSAMYLCASSTDTQYFGPGTRLTVL.

The rearrangement joins TRBV7-3 to TRBJ2-1; 9 nucleotides line up with TRBD1. Per the germline V gene, CDR1 is SGHTA and CDR2 is FQGTGA. This CDR3 comprises 14 residues. Germline trimming cut 5 bases from V and 5 bases from J; bases unmatched to any gene: 4. CDR3: CASSLGQGHNEQFF. The CDR3 nucleotides read TGTGCCAGCAGCCTAGGACAGGGGCACAATGAGCAGTTCTTC.

A single count supports this clone. CDR3 in DNA: TGCGCCAGCAGCGACCCGACGGGCTCTGGAAACACCATATATTTT. Translated: CASSDPTGSGNTIYF. The chain couples TRBV5-1 to TRBJ1-3; D is uncertain. The CDR3 is 15 amino acids. With 4 bases removed from V and 0 bases from J, the gap between germline ends came to 11 bases. Germline loops: CDR1 SGHRS, CDR2 YFSETQ.

The chain couples TRBV2 to TRBJ1-6; 9 bases agree with TRBD1. Germline CDR1 is SNHLY and CDR2 is FYNNEI. The CDR3 runs to 14 residues. The V and J ends lost 6 bases and 10 bases, in that order; junction bases with no gene match: 7. For the CDR3, the DNA is TGTGCCAGCAGCGGTACAGGGGGCGGCTCACCCCTCCACTTT. This gives the protein CASSGTGGGSPLHF.

V gene TRBV7-2 combines with J gene TRBJ2-7, with 11 bases that match TRBD1. Germline V CDR1 and CDR2: SGHTA, FQGNSA. Trimming removed 2 bases from V and 7 bases from J; junction bases left unmatched: 19. The CDR3 extends over 19 amino acids. The CDR3 DNA reads as TGTGCCAGCAGCTTAAGTGGGGGTGGTGGGACAGGGGGTTCTTATGAGCAGTACTTC. Translated: CASSLSGGGGTGGSYEQYF.

The chain links TRBV5-1 to TRBJ2-1, with no clear D. The CDR3 has 16 residues. V gave up 5 bases and J gave up 0 bases, with 15 bases separating them. CDR1 SGHRS and CDR2 YFSETQ come from the germline V gene. CDR3 sequence (DNA): TGCGCCAGCAGGGCATGGCTCGAAAGCTCCTACAATGAGCAGTTCTTC. This translates into CASRAWLESSYNEQFF. The full variable domain, completed using reference TRBV5-1 and TRBJ2-1, is KAGVTQTPRYLIKTRGQQVTLSCSPISGHRSVSWYQQTPGQGLQFLFEYFSETQRNKGNFPGRFSGRQFSNSRSEMNVSTLELGDSALYLCASRAWLESSYNEQFFGPGTRLTVL.

The chain combines TRBV7-9 with TRBJ2-1, with D possibly matching TRBD2 (6 bases). Germline assignment: CDR1 SEHNR and CDR2 FQNEAQ (reference sequence). Trimming pared 0 bases from V and 0 bases from J, leaving 15 bases between. The CDR3 consists of 18 residues. In DNA, the CDR3 is TGTGCCAGCAGCTTAGCGGGCGGGGCCCCTAGCTCCTACAATGAGCAGTTCTTC. Translated, it gives CASSLAGGAPSSYNEQFF.

The chain links TRBV10-3 to TRBJ2-5; 10 bases line up with TRBD2. J lost 2 bases, V lost 7 bases, and 7 bases had no gene match. The CDR3 totals 15 residues. CDR1 and CDR2 (germline): ENHRY, SYGVKD. For the CDR3, the DNA is TGTGCCATCATGGGAGCGGGGGGGCCACAAGAGACCCAGTACTTC. Amino acids: CAIMGAGGPQETQYF.

The CDR3: CASGHTGEMAGELFF. CDR3 sequence (DNA): TGTGCCAGCGGCCACACAGGGGAAATGGCCGGGGAGCTGTTTTTT. This chain joins TRBV6-1 and TRBJ2-2; 7 bases fit TRBD1. Unmatched junction bases numbered 12, after V lost 8 bases and J lost 6 bases. There are 15 residues in the CDR3. Per germline, CDR1 MNHNS and CDR2 SASEGT.

V usage is TRBV11-2 and J usage is TRBJ2-7; TRBD2 agrees at 13 bases. Germline V gives CDR1 SGHAT, CDR2 FQNNGV. J lost 7 bases, V lost 2 bases, and 11 bases had no gene match. CDR3 length: 17 residues. Written as DNA, the CDR3 is TGTGCCAGCAGCTTATCTGGACTAGCGGGGGTTATGGTAGAGCAGTACTTC. This codes for CASSLSGLAGVMVEQYF.

The gene calls are TRBV9 and TRBJ2-7; TRBD1 matches at 9 bases. The CDR3 spans 14 residues. With V trimmed by 2 bases and J by 2 bases, 2 bases remained unmatched. Germline CDR1 is SGDLS and CDR2 is YYNGEE. In DNA, the CDR3 is TGTGCCAGCAGCGTGGGACAGGGAACCTACGAGCAGTACTTC. Encoded protein: CASSVGQGTYEQYF.